These T cell receptor beta chains were read from a single sample in a study of vaccination and CD4 T cells after COVID-19. TCRdb used MiXCR to reprocess the PCR reads, holding one entry per CDR3 protein. The table shows roughly 16,000 distinct CDR3 sequences, with 44% occurring only once. Antigens of these TCRs are unknown. Material for sequencing was CD4+ T cells from blood, cultured in vitro. Receptors originate from a human donor who had recovered from COVID-19. CDR3s include the opening cysteine and the closing phenylalanine or tryptophan. A D gene is named only where the DNA matches it firmly. Expanded clones are given a class, and other clones once, few, many or no size at all.

>TRBD2|TRBJ2-1|-|TRBV5-1
CASTWAAGLSYNEQFF
TGCGCCAGCACCTGGGCAGCGGGACTTTCCTACAATGAGCAGTTCTTC
>TRBD1|TRBJ2-1|-|TRBV6-5
CASSYFGTGKNEQFF
TGTGCCAGCAGTTATTTTGGGACAGGGAAGAATGAGCAGTTCTTC
>-|TRBJ2-3|-|TRBV5-1
CASSLVSRTDTQYF
TGCGCCAGCAGCTTAGTGAGTCGGACAGATACGCAGTATTTT
>TRBD2|TRBJ2-1|-|TRBV20-1
CSASGLAGGNEQFF
TGCAGTGCTAGTGGGCTAGCGGGAGGGAATGAGCAGTTCTTC
>TRBD2|TRBJ2-7|-|TRBV4-2
CASSQGTSGYEQYF
TGTGCCAGCAGCCAGGGGACTAGCGGCTACGAGCAGTACTTC
>TRBD2|TRBJ2-2|few|TRBV6-1
CASSVSLAGGSNTGELFF
TGTGCCAGCAGTGTGTCACTAGCGGGAGGGTCGAACACCGGGGAGCTGTTTTTT
>-|TRBJ2-5|few|TRBV20-1
CSARAPYGETQYF
TGCAGTGCTAGAGCGCCGTACGGGGAGACCCAGTACTTC
>TRBD1|TRBJ1-1|-|TRBV18
CASSPLGGLEAFF
TGTGCCAGCTCACCACTAGGGGGCCTTGAAGCTTTCTTT
>-|TRBJ1-2|medium-sized|TRBV6-1
CASSEIGGGYGYTF
TGTGCCAGCAGTGAAATCGGCGGGGGCTATGGCTACACCTTC
>-|TRBJ2-1|-|TRBV7-3
CASSYLGAGEQFF
TGTGCCAGCAGCTACCTCGGGGCGGGTGAGCAGTTCTTC
>TRBD2|TRBJ2-1|few|TRBV6-1
CASSNLAGGYNEQFF
TGTGCCAGCAGCAATCTAGCGGGAGGTTACAATGAGCAGTTCTTC
>-|TRBJ2-7|-|TRBV6-1
CASSRKESNEQYF
TGTGCCAGCAGTAGGAAGGAATCCAACGAGCAGTACTTC
>-|TRBJ2-1|-|TRBV11-2
CASSLDGTHNEQFF
TGTGCCAGCAGCTTAGACGGAACCCACAATGAGCAGTTCTTC
>-|TRBJ2-5|-|TRBV2
CASMGSRFETQYF
TGTGCCAGCATGGGCAGTCGGTTTGAGACCCAGTACTTC
>-|TRBJ1-5|few|TRBV6-1
CASSEAISNQPQHF
TGTGCCAGCAGTGAAGCGATTAGCAATCAGCCCCAGCATTTT
>-|TRBJ2-5|-|TRBV27
CASSPLGADQETQYF
TGTGCCAGCAGTCCCCTGGGGGCAGACCAAGAGACCCAGTACTTC
>TRBD2|TRBJ2-2|few|TRBV10-3
CASKRGLADTGELFF
TGTGCCAGCAAACGGGGACTAGCGGACACCGGGGAGCTGTTTTTT
>-|TRBJ2-2|few|TRBV7-3
CASSLTYTGELFF
TGTGCCAGCAGCTTAACTTACACCGGGGAGCTGTTTTTT
>-|TRBJ2-5|-|TRBV18
CASSVTLIAAQETQYF
TGTGCCAGCTCAGTTACCCTCATTGCGGCCCAAGAGACCCAGTACTTC
>-|TRBJ1-2|-|TRBV10-2
CASSEWRGGYGYTF
TGCGCCAGCAGTGAGTGGCGGGGCGGCTATGGCTACACCTTC
>-|TRBJ2-1|-|TRBV6-1
CASVSSYNEQFF
TGTGCCAGCGTGAGCTCCTACAATGAGCAGTTCTTC
>TRBD1|TRBJ2-4|-|TRBV12-3/TRBV12-4
CASSTRDRENIQYF
TGTGCCAGCAGTACCCGGGACAGGGAAAACATTCAGTACTTC
>-|TRBJ2-1|-|TRBV27
CASSPSRGLYNEQFF
TGTGCCAGCAGTCCTTCTAGGGGACTCTACAATGAGCAGTTCTTC
>-|TRBJ2-2|few|TRBV10-3
CAISREDANTGELFF
TGTGCCATCAGCAGGGAAGACGCGAACACCGGGGAGCTGTTTTTT
>-|TRBJ1-1|few|TRBV11-2
CASSLDRGWQVHTEAFF
TGTGCCAGCAGCTTAGATCGAGGTTGGCAGGTGCACACTGAGGCTTTCTTT
>-|TRBJ2-4|few|TRBV7-8
CASSSGIAKNIQYF
TGTGCCAGCAGCTCCGGGATAGCCAAAAACATTCAGTACTTC
>-|TRBJ2-6|-|TRBV6-4
CAVWRGVLTSFPGANVLTF
TGTGCCGTTTGGAGGGGAGTGTTAACCTCCTTTCCTGGGGCCAACGTCCTGACTTTC
>TRBD1|TRBJ2-3|-|TRBV7-6
CASSQHAPGQGMDTQYF
TGTGCCAGCAGTCAACATGCCCCGGGACAGGGGATGGATACGCAGTATTTT
>TRBD1|TRBJ2-2|-|TRBV5-4
CASRKGDRGLTGELFF
TGTGCCAGCAGGAAGGGGGACAGGGGGCTCACCGGGGAGCTGTTTTTT
>-|TRBJ2-2|few|TRBV7-9
CASSLARTGELFF
TGTGCCAGCAGCTTAGCGCGGACCGGGGAGCTGTTTTTT
>-|TRBJ1-6|-|TRBV20-1
CSARERDDRHLYNSPLHF
TGCAGTGCTAGAGAGAGGGATGACAGGCACCTCTATAATTCACCCCTCCACTTT
>-|TRBJ2-1|once|TRBV27
CASSSQRNEQFF
TGTGCCAGCAGTTCCCAAAGGAATGAGCAGTTCTTC
>-|TRBJ1-5|-|TRBV20-1
CSGLDSSNQPQHF
TGCAGCGGACTGGACAGCAGCAATCAGCCCCAGCATTTT
>-|TRBJ1-1|-|TRBV3-1
CASSPGLMTEAFF
TGTGCCAGCAGCCCGGGGCTGATGACTGAAGCTTTCTTT
>TRBD2|TRBJ2-5|-|TRBV19
CATRRGLEGTQYF
TGTGCCACGCGAAGGGGACTAGAGGGGACCCAGTACTTC
>-|TRBJ1-2|-|TRBV15
CATSRDILNRRSNYGYTF
TGTGCCACCAGCAGAGATATCTTGAACAGACGCTCTAACTATGGCTACACCTTC
>TRBD1|TRBJ2-3|-|TRBV30
CAWSKTGVQRKSTDTQYF
TGTGCCTGGAGTAAGACAGGGGTCCAGCGGAAAAGCACAGATACGCAGTATTTT
>TRBD2|TRBJ2-1|-|TRBV7-9
CASSRVAPSGTNEQFF
TGTGCCAGCAGCCGGGTCGCGCCTAGCGGTACTAATGAGCAGTTCTTC
>-|TRBJ2-1|-|TRBV15
CATSLELRLNEQFF
TGTGCCACCAGCTTGGAGCTTCGGCTTAATGAGCAGTTCTTC
>TRBD1|TRBJ1-2|few|TRBV20-1
CSAAPGQGADGYTF
TGCAGTGCTGCCCCCGGACAGGGGGCTGATGGCTACACCTTC
>-|TRBJ2-1|-|TRBV19
CASRVGGQILHNEQFF
TGTGCCAGTAGAGTTGGGGGGCAGATCCTTCACAATGAGCAGTTCTTC
>-|TRBJ2-3|-|TRBV12-3/TRBV12-4
CASSLLSLAGSANTQYF
TGTGCCAGCAGCTTACTATCCTTGGCGGGATCCGCTAATACGCAGTATTTT